The clone carrying this TCR beta chain came up once. This record belongs to a study of T cell changes during pregnancy in multiple sclerosis. From germline, CDR1 is SGHTA and CDR2 FQGTGA. The CDR3 contains 13 residues. The V end lost 3 bases, the J end lost 6 bases, and 9 bases lay between the germline ends. TCRdb's table, derived via immunoSEQ multiplex PCR, lists solely in-frame clones and lacks some. The sample lists more than 30,000 clones; 90% to 95% were seen once. The receptor was isolated from a female donor in good health, enrolled as a control in a pregnancy study. The starting material was CD4+ T cells from peripheral blood mononuclear cells, obtained in the third trimester of pregnancy. The rearrangement joins TRBV7-3 to TRBJ2-1; D may be TRBD2 (5 bases). The CDR3, as DNA: TGTGCCAGCAGCTTTGACTACCTCAATGAGCAGTTCTTC. Translated, it gives CASSFDYLNEQFF.